This T cell receptor beta chain comes out of a study of T cell repertoires in cytomegalovirus infection. There are many counts of this clonotype. The germline CDR1 and CDR2 sequences are SEHNR and FQNEAQ (reference sequence). V gave up 1 base and J gave up 5 bases; unmatched junction bases: 10. This CDR3 spans 16 amino acids. TCRdb re-called the reads with MiXCR, one entry per CDR3 protein. The table has fewer than 550,000 distinct CDR3 sequences, roughly 12% seen once. The sample consisted of PBMCs. The receptor was derived from a human donor in good health (CMV status not recorded). Some clones in this sample may be carry-over from other donors' samples. This rearrangement joins TRBV7-9 to TRBJ1-1; 7 bases map to TRBD1. This CDR3 reads CASSLVGQGEGTEAFF. CDR3 bases: TGTGCCAGCAGCTTAGTTGGGCAGGGGGAGGGAACTGAAGCTTTCTTT. Drawing the rest from reference TRBV7-9 and TRBJ1-1, the complete variable domain is DTGVSQNPRHKITKRGQNVTFRCDPISEHNRLYWYRQTLGQGPEFLTYFQNEAQLEKSRLLSDRFSAERPKGSFSTLEIQRTEQGDSAMYLCASSLVGQGEGTEAFFGQGTRLTVV.